These T cell receptor beta chains were read from a single sample in a study of read filtering for tumor transcriptome and immune sequencing. TCRdb reprocessed the reads via MiXCR and lists one record per CDR3 protein. There are more than 70,000 distinct CDR3 sequences in the sample; roughly 21% occur only once, and 11% lies in the top ten. The sample consisted of a population of CD138-negative cells sorted from bone marrow. Receptors were obtained from a donor aged 40 or over with multiple myeloma. CDR3s include the opening cysteine and the closing phenylalanine or tryptophan. Each record gives: clone size, V gene, D gene, J gene, CDR3 protein, CDR3 DNA. A D gene is named only where the DNA matches it firmly. A clone size is listed for some rows: how often the clone was seen (once, few, many), or a class if it is expanded.

abundance: many; v_gene: TRBV29-1; d_gene: TRBD1; j_gene: TRBJ2-7; CDR3aa: CSAATGPEQYF; CDR3nt: TGCAGCGCCGCGACAGGGCCCGAGCAGTACTTC
abundance: many; v_gene: TRBV6-6; d_gene: .; j_gene: TRBJ1-1; CDR3aa: CASSYQGGTEAFF; CDR3nt: TGTGCCAGCAGTTACCAGGGAGGCACTGAAGCTTTCTTT
abundance: .; v_gene: TRBV6-6; d_gene: TRBD1; j_gene: TRBJ1-5; CDR3aa: CASSRGQGEGQPQHF; CDR3nt: TGTGCCAGCAGCAGGGGACAGGGGGAAGGCCAGCCCCAGCATTTT
abundance: .; v_gene: TRBV28; d_gene: TRBD2; j_gene: TRBJ2-1; CDR3aa: CASGISGLAGGNWNEQFF; CDR3nt: TGTGCCAGCGGTATAAGCGGACTAGCGGGGGGGAATTGGAATGAGCAGTTCTTC
abundance: many; v_gene: TRBV13; d_gene: .; j_gene: TRBJ2-5; CDR3aa: CASSLRPQETQYF; CDR3nt: TGTGCCAGCAGCTTACGGCCTCAAGAGACCCAGTACTTC
abundance: .; v_gene: TRBV5-1; d_gene: .; j_gene: TRBJ2-5; CDR3aa: CASSPGRGQETQYF; CDR3nt: TGCGCCAGCAGCCCGGGCAGGGGCCAAGAGACCCAGTACTTC
abundance: few; v_gene: TRBV11-2; d_gene: TRBD1; j_gene: TRBJ1-1; CDR3aa: CASLRDSMNTEAFF; CDR3nt: TGTGCCAGCTTACGGGACAGCATGAACACTGAAGCTTTCTTT
abundance: many; v_gene: TRBV12-5; d_gene: .; j_gene: TRBJ2-5; CDR3aa: CASARGSQETQYF; CDR3nt: TGTGCTAGTGCCCGGGGGTCTCAGGAGACCCAGTACTTC
abundance: many; v_gene: TRBV6-6; d_gene: .; j_gene: TRBJ2-7; CDR3aa: CASSYSEGAPSYEQYF; CDR3nt: TGTGCCAGCAGTTACTCGGAAGGGGCGCCCTCCTACGAGCAGTACTTC
abundance: many; v_gene: TRBV20-1; d_gene: .; j_gene: TRBJ2-3; CDR3aa: CSASGAGVGTDTQYF; CDR3nt: TGCAGTGCCTCAGGGGCGGGGGTTGGCACAGATACGCAGTATTTT
abundance: many; v_gene: TRBV7-2; d_gene: .; j_gene: TRBJ2-7; CDR3aa: CASSLGGGGSYEQYF; CDR3nt: TGTGCCAGCAGCCTAGGGGGGGGCGGTAGCTACGAGCAGTACTTC
abundance: .; v_gene: TRBV29-1; d_gene: .; j_gene: TRBJ1-2; CDR3aa: CSVDRGYGYTF; CDR3nt: TGCAGCGTCGACAGAGGCTATGGCTACACCTTC
abundance: many; v_gene: TRBV5-1; d_gene: TRBD2; j_gene: TRBJ2-7; CDR3aa: CASSRLTGGSYEQYF; CDR3nt: TGCGCCAGCAGCCGACTAACGGGGGGAAGCTACGAGCAGTACTTC
abundance: few; v_gene: TRBV18; d_gene: .; j_gene: TRBJ2-3; CDR3aa: CASSPQDRTDTQYF; CDR3nt: TGTGCCAGCTCACCACAGGACCGCACAGATACGCAGTATTTT